This entry lists 26 T cell receptor beta chains sequenced from one sample in a study of prognosis after radiotherapy for stage I lung cancer. By two-round multiplex PCR, the TCR beta CDR3 was amplified from genomic DNA. Initially, in first-round PCR, primers specific to each TRBV and TRBJ gene were used. TCRdb called the multiplex PCR reads again in MiXCR, with one record for every CDR3 protein. The data hold around 20,000 distinct CDR3 sequences, with 55% observed a single time. Material: PBMCs, obtained before or after stereotactic body radiation therapy (not recorded which). The receptors originated from a donor aged 50 or older with non-small cell lung cancer.

This clonotype occurred a few times. A much more abundant neighbour one base away suggests this may be a read error. The chain uses TRBV11-3 and TRBJ1-1; D may be TRBD1 (5 bases). In germline, CDR1 is SGHNT, CDR2 YENEEA. The CDR3 totals 13 residues. The CDR3 DNA is TGTGCCAGCAGCGCGACAGCGAACACTGGAGCTTTCTTT. It encodes CASSATANTGAFF. The variable domain in full, completed from reference TRBV11-3 and TRBJ1-1, reads EAGVVQSPRYKIIEKKQPVAFWCNPISGHNTLYWYLQNLGQGPELLIRYENEEAVDDSQLPKDRFSAERLKGVDSTLKIQPAELGDSAVYLCASSATANTGAFFGQGTRLTVV.

This clonotype rates as medium-sized. This chain connects TRBV28 to TRBJ2-1; 7 nucleotides align to TRBD2. After removal of 1 base from V and 7 bases from J, the junction contained 7 bases not matched to a gene. Looked up from germline, CDR1 is MDHEN and CDR2 is SYDVKM. The CDR3 has 15 residues. CDR3 sequence: CASSLFSGGTNEQFF. DNA of the CDR3: TGTGCCAGCAGTTTATTTTCGGGAGGCACGAATGAGCAGTTCTTC.

This chain uses TRBV6-4 with TRBJ2-2; D gene unclear. V dropped 5 bases and J dropped 5 bases, with 18 bases sitting between them. The CDR3 totals 16 residues. Germline V gene sequence: CDR1 MRHNA, CDR2 SNTAGT. CDR3 region: CASSYQHGVSTGELFF. CDR3 sequence (DNA): TGTGCCAGCAGTTACCAGCATGGGGTATCAACCGGGGAGCTGTTTTTT.

V is TRBV12-3 or TRBV12-4 and J is TRBJ1-1; a weak D match, TRBD1 (6 bases). V shed 3 bases and J shed 10 bases, with 9 bases lying between them. The CDR3 contains 11 residues. This CDR3 is CASSFRGGAFF. The CDR3 DNA sequence: TGTGCCAGCAGTTTCAGAGGGGGAGCTTTCTTT.

On this clonotype itself: A far larger clone differs by one base, so this is likely a read error. J is TRBJ2-7 and V is TRBV7-8; D not certain. The end of the DNA fits TRBJ2-1 better, so the J call may be wrong. Germline lookup yields CDR1 SGHVS and CDR2 FQNEAQ. This CDR3 has 14 amino acids. CDR3 loop: CASSFGPPYNEQFF. CDR3 nucleotides: TGTGCCAGCAGCTTTGGGCCCCCTTACAATGAGCAGTTCTTC.

The chain recombines TRBV6-9 with TRBJ2-7; D is possibly TRBD1 or TRBD2 (5 bases each). There are 17 residues in the CDR3. Looked up from germline, CDR1 is MNHGY and CDR2 is SVAAGI. V lost 7 bases to trimming and J lost 0 bases, with 22 bases between them. CDR3 nucleotides: TGTGCCAGCAATTACTCCTCTGGGGGAACAGGCTCCTACGAGCAGTACTTC. Protein sequence: CASNYSSGGTGSYEQYF.

The chain recombines TRBV30 with TRBJ1-6; D is unclear. CDR1 is GTSNPN and CDR2 is SVGIG in the germline V gene (reference sequence). This CDR3 has 14 residues. V was shortened by 0 bases and J by 11 bases, with 14 bases between the two germline ends. The CDR3 region is CAWSVLVRSAPLHF. CDR3 nucleotide sequence: TGTGCCTGGAGTGTATTGGTCCGTTCGGCACCCCTCCACTTT.

This clonotype has a count of ten or more. The rearrangement uses TRBV6-1 and TRBJ1-4; TRBD1 matches at 10 bases. The V and J ends lost 4 bases and 8 bases, in that order; junction bases with no gene match: 4. From germline, CDR1 is MNHNS and CDR2 SASEGT. This CDR3 region has 14 residues. The CDR3 bases are TGTGCCAGCAGTGGACAGGGGGCGGGAGAAAAACTGTTTTTT. This gives the protein CASSGQGAGEKLFF.

Remarks on this clonotype: Given a far larger clone just one base away, this is likely a sequencing read error. The chain recombines TRBV6-4 with TRBJ1-4; D uncertain. The CDR3 runs 14 residues. In germline, CDR1 is MRHNA, CDR2 SNTAGT. CDR3 in amino acids: CASSEGITEEKLSF. Written as DNA, the CDR3 is TGTGCCAGCAGTGAGGGGATTACCGAGGAAAAACTGTCTTTT.

The chain links TRBV27 to TRBJ2-2, with TRBD2 matching over 9 bases. Germline V gene lookup returns CDR1 MNHEY and CDR2 SMNVEV (reference sequence). V shed 6 bases and J 0 bases; nucleotides not matched to a gene: 5. CDR3 length equals 16 residues. This chain's CDR3 is CASRTIAGANTGELFF. CDR3 DNA: TGTGCCAGCAGGACAATAGCGGGGGCGAACACCGGGGAGCTGTTTTTT.

This clonotype was found once. Given a far larger clone just one base away, this is likely a sequencing read error. The chain uses TRBV6-9 and TRBJ2-2; possible D gene TRBD2, 6 bases. Germline V gene sequence: CDR1 MNHGY, CDR2 SVAAGI. The CDR3 has 14 amino acids. The germline V and J ends were trimmed by 9 bases and 5 bases, with 16 bases remaining between them. The chain's CDR3 is CASYIGRVTGELFF. In nucleotides, the CDR3 is TGTGCCAGTTATATCGGGAGAGTGACCGGGGAGCTGTTTTTT.

On this clonotype: A far larger clone lies a single base away; this is likely a read error. The chain joins TRBV6-4 to TRBJ1-2; 10 nucleotides align to TRBD1. Germline V gene sequence: CDR1 MRHNA, CDR2 SNTAGT. This CDR3 region has 13 residues. The CDR3: CASRDRGHYVYTF. Written as DNA, the CDR3 is TGTGCCAGTCGGGACAGGGGACACTATGTCTACACCTTC.

The V gene is TRBV19, the J gene TRBJ1-5; the D is unclear. The CDR3 is 16 residues long. Germline CDR1 and CDR2: LNHDA and SQIVND (reference sequence). Trimming removed 5 bases at V and 3 bases at J, with 17 bases between. CDR3: CASSASGGRNNQPQHF. In nucleotides, the CDR3 is TGTGCCAGTAGTGCAAGCGGAGGGAGGAACAATCAGCCCCAGCATTTT.

The chain recombines TRBV3-1 with TRBJ2-3, with D maybe TRBD1 (5 bases). V was shortened by 0 bases and J by 5 bases, with 15 bases between the two germline ends. CDR3 length: 16 amino acids. CDR1 is LGHDT, CDR2 YNNKEL, per germline (reference sequence). The CDR3 DNA is TGTGCCAGCAGCCAAGATGTGGGGCAGGGTAGAGATACGCAGTATTTT. Amino acid sequence: CASSQDVGQGRDTQYF.

The rearrangement joins TRBV20-1 to TRBJ2-3; 8 nucleotides align to TRBD1. The CDR3 consists of 13 residues. Germline V CDR1 and CDR2: DFQATT, SNEGSKA (reference sequence). V lost 7 bases and J lost 6; bases outside the gene matches: 9. CDR3 coding DNA: TGCAGTGGACGGGCAGGGGGCTTTGATACGCAGTATTTT. This translates into CSGRAGGFDTQYF.

To note about this clonotype: The junction and the germline gene differ at one end; a read error may be behind it. The gene calls are TRBV5-1 and TRBJ2-2, with 7 positions matching TRBD1. The CDR3 sequence is 16 residues long. The germline gives CDR1 SGHRS, CDR2 YFSETQ. CDR3 sequence (DNA): TGCGCCAGCAGCGCGGCACAGGGGTTTCCCACCGTGGAGCTGTTTTTT. Its translation: CASSAAQGFPTVELFF.

This clonotype was recorded many times. Mismatch with germline at one junction end may stem from a read error. The J gene is TRBJ2-4, the V gene TRBV3-1; weak D call: TRBD2 (5 bases). CDR1 is LGHDT, CDR2 YNNKEL, per germline (reference sequence). The CDR3 covers 16 residues. CDR3 protein: CASNQDPLARGNIQYF. As DNA, the CDR3 is TGTGCCAGCAACCAAGATCCGTTGGCCCGGGGAAACATTCAGTACTTC.

This sequence joins TRBV20-1 and TRBJ2-1; TRBD2 might be the D (5 bases). The CDR3 contains 15 residues. Trimming left V 1 base short and J 2 bases short, with 12 bases between. Germline values: CDR1 DFQATT, CDR2 SNEGSKA (reference sequence). CDR3 sequence: CSARVGVEPYNEQFF. The CDR3 DNA reads as TGCAGTGCTAGAGTGGGAGTCGAGCCCTACAATGAGCAGTTCTTC.

Comment on this clonotype: A much larger clone sits a single nucleotide away, making a read error possible. The chain joins TRBV29-1 to TRBJ2-3; a weak D match, TRBD2 (6 bases). Germline lookup yields CDR1 SQVTM and CDR2 ANQGSEA. V gave up 8 bases and J gave up 15 bases, with 18 bases separating them. The CDR3 is made up of 10 amino acids. CDR3 sequence (DNA): TGCAGCTCATGGGGGGTGGACACCTATTTT. It specifies CSSWGVDTYF.

This clonotype was seen ten or more times. The V and J genes are TRBV6-6 and TRBJ2-7; D unresolved. Germline values: CDR1 MNHNY, CDR2 SVGAGI (reference sequence). Trimming cost V 0 bases and J 0 bases, with 6 bases left between them. This CDR3 is 14 amino acids long. In DNA, the CDR3 is TGTGCCAGCAGTTACTCGTTTAGCTCCTACGAGCAGTACTTC. Translating gives CASSYSFSSYEQYF.

This sequence joins TRBV12-3 or TRBV12-4 and TRBJ1-6; the D gene is possibly TRBD1 (5 bases). This CDR3 has 14 amino acids. V lost 5 bases and J lost 6, with 11 bases in between. The CDR3 protein is CASSATATNSPLHF. CDR3 in DNA: TGTGCCAGCAGTGCGACAGCAACTAATTCACCCCTCCACTTT.

Judged by abundance, this clonotype is medium-sized. The V call is TRBV28, the J call TRBJ2-7; D call uncertain. Trimming removed 1 base from V and 6 bases from J, with 10 bases in between. From germline, CDR1 is MDHEN and CDR2 SYDVKM. The CDR3 has 13 amino acids. This CDR3 reads CASSLYRQSEQYF. The DNA for the CDR3 is TGTGCCAGCAGTTTATATAGGCAGAGCGAGCAGTACTTC.

This clonotype was observed once. The rearrangement uses TRBV9 and TRBJ1-6; D gene unclear. Trimming took off 3 bases at V and 7 bases at J, with 5 bases between the two ends. In germline, CDR1 is SGDLS, CDR2 YYNGEE. CDR3 length: 12 residues. The CDR3 spells CASSGANSPLHF. Written as DNA, the CDR3 is TGTGCCAGCAGCGGGGCCAATTCACCCCTCCACTTT.

This clonotype has at least ten counts. This rearrangement joins TRBV18 to TRBJ1-1; 7 bases are shared with TRBD1. CDR1 is KGHSH and CDR2 is LQKENI in the germline V gene. J gave up 4 bases and V 1 base, and 9 bases lay outside the gene matches. There are 16 residues in the CDR3. CDR3 protein: CASSPREGGAGTEAFF. The CDR3 DNA follows: TGTGCCAGCTCACCACGCGAAGGGGGCGCCGGCACTGAAGCTTTCTTT.

This clonotype was observed a single time. A far larger clone is one base from this, pointing to a likely read error. The rearrangement links TRBV6-4 to TRBJ1-5; no clear D gene. Per the germline V gene, CDR1 is MRHNA and CDR2 is SNTAGT. The CDR3 contains 14 residues. Trimming shortened V by 7 bases and J by 2 bases, and 12 bases separated the two germline ends. The CDR3 reads CASKRRGRNQPQHF. In DNA form, the CDR3 reads TGTGCCAGCAAGAGGAGAGGGCGCAATCAGCCCCAGCATTTT.

The chain couples TRBV3-1 to TRBJ2-2, with 8 bases fitting TRBD2. CDR3 length: 15 amino acids. J gave up 6 bases and V 5 bases, and 8 bases lay outside the gene matches. Germline V gene sequence: CDR1 LGHDT, CDR2 YNNKEL (reference sequence). This CDR3 is CASSSWREESGELFF. CDR3 bases: TGTGCCAGCAGCTCGTGGCGGGAGGAGTCCGGGGAGCTGTTTTTT.